These T cell receptor beta chains were read from a single sample in a study of OX40 agonist ivuxolimab in advanced cancers. Produced via immunoSEQ multiplex PCR; TCRdb's table is partial and in-frame only. This sample has 20,000 to 25,000 clones, with more than 75% found just once. Sample: CD4+ or CD8+ T cells sorted from blood, taken in a trial of the OX40 agonist ivuxolimab. The receptors were sampled from an adult with an advanced solid tumor such as melanoma, head and neck, liver or kidney cancer. Each CDR3 is given with its conserved first and last residue. D genes are given only for firm matches. Some rows mark clone size as missing; the rest say once, few, many or name a class of expanded clone.

d_call	clone_size	v_call	j_call	cdr3_nt	cdr3_aa
TRBD1	NA	TRBV10-3	TRBJ1-1	TGTGCCATCAGTGAGCCAAAAGTAAGGGTCGGACAGGGGGCCGCTGAAGCTTTCTTT	CAISEPKVRVGQGAAEAFF
NA	NA	TRBV9	TRBJ1-3	TGTGCCAGCAGCCCCCCGACAAGTCTCTCTGGAAACACCATATATTTT	CASSPPTSLSGNTIYF
NA	once	TRBV9	TRBJ1-1	TGTGCCAGCACACAGGCAGGGGCTGGGACTGAAGCTTTCTTT	CASTQAGAGTEAFF
TRBD1	NA	TRBV2	TRBJ1-2	TGTGCCAGCAGTGATCAGGGGGTGAGAAACTATGGCTACACCTTC	CASSDQGVRNYGYTF
TRBD1	NA	TRBV19	TRBJ1-2	TGTGCCAGCGGACAGGGGAGAAATGGCTACACCTTC	CASGQGRNGYTF
NA	NA	TRBV4-1	TRBJ1-2	TGCGCCAGCAGGGGTTCCGGGGGTGGCTACACCTTC	CASRGSGGGYTF
NA	NA	TRBV7-9	TRBJ1-2	TGTGCCAGCAGCTCTCGGGGGAAGGGCAACTATGGCTACACCTTC	CASSSRGKGNYGYTF
NA	NA	TRBV28	TRBJ2-2	TGTGCCAGCAGACATGGACCAAACACCGGGGAGCTGTTTTTT	CASRHGPNTGELFF
NA	NA	TRBV10-3	TRBJ1-2	TGTGCCATCAGTGAGTCAGGAGGTCGTAACTATGGCTACACCTTC	CAISESGGRNYGYTF
NA	NA	TRBV6-5	TRBJ2-7	TGTGCCAGCAGTTTGGACAGTGGATTCTACGAGCAGTACTTC	CASSLDSGFYEQYF
NA	few	TRBV7-9	TRBJ2-7	TGTGCCAGCAGCTCACAAGGGAGCTACGAGCAGTACTTC	CASSSQGSYEQYF